The clone carrying this TCR beta chain has ten or more counts. This sample is drawn from a study of blood T cells in healthy people across ages. The germline CDR1 and CDR2 sequences are LGHNA and YSLEER. CDR3 size: 18 residues. The junction had 4 bases not matched to a gene; V was cut back by 1 base and J by 0 bases. The use of a sample-barcoded 5' primer and a J-beta primer mix characterized a second PCR of 7 to 11 cycles. TCRdb fed the 5' RACE reads into MiXCR, producing one record per CDR3 protein. The sample consists of roughly 1,700,000 distinct CDR3 sequences, 28% of them appearing once. The sequence was obtained from a woman aged 25 to 39 in good health. The sequencing input was blood. This sequence joins TRBV4-3 and TRBJ2-6; 9 nucleotides agree with TRBD2. CDR3 DNA: TGCGCCAGCAGCCAAGGTCTAGCGGGGATCTCTGGGGCCAACGTCCTGACTTTC. Protein product: CASSQGLAGISGANVLTF.